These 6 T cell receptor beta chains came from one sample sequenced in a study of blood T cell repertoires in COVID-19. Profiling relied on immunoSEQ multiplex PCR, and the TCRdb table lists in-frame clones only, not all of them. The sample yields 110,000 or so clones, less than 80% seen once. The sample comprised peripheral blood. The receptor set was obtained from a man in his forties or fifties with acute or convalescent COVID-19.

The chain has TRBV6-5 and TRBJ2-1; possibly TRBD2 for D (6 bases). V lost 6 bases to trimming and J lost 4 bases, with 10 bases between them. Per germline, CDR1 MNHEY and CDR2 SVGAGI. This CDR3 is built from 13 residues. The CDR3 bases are TGTGCCAGCAGCCCGGGGGTTTACAATGAGCAGTTCTTC. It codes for CASSPGVYNEQFF.

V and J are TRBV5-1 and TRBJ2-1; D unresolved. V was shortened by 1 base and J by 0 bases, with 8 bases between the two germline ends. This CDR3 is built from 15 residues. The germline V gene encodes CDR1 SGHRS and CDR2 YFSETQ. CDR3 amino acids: CASSLRSTSYNEQFF. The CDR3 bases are TGCGCCAGCAGCTTGCGAAGCACCTCCTACAATGAGCAGTTCTTC.

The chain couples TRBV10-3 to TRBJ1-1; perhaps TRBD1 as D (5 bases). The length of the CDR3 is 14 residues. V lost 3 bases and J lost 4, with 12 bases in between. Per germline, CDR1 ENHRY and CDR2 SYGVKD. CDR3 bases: TGTGCCATCAGTGATCCGGGGGAGAGCACTGAAGCTTTCTTT. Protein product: CAISDPGESTEAFF.

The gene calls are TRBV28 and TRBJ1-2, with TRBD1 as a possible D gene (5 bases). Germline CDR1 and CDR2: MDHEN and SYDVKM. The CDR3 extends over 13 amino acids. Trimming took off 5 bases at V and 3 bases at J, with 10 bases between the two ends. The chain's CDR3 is CASSRTGDYGYTF. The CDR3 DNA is TGTGCCAGCAGTCGTACAGGAGACTATGGCTACACCTTC.

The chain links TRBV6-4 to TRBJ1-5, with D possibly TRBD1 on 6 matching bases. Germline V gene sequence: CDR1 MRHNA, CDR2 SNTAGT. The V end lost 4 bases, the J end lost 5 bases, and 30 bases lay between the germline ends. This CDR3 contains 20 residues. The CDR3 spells CASSGAQTRGGPGAHQPQHF. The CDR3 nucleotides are TGTGCCAGCAGTGGCGCACAAACTCGGGGGGGCCCCGGAGCCCATCAGCCCCAGCATTTT.

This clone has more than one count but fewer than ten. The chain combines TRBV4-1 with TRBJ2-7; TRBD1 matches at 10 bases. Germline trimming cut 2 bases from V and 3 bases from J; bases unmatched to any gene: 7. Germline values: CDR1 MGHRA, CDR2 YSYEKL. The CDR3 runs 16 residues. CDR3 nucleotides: TGCGCCAGCAGCCAAAGGCGACAGGGGGCGAACTACGAGCAGTACTTC. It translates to CASSQRRQGANYEQYF.